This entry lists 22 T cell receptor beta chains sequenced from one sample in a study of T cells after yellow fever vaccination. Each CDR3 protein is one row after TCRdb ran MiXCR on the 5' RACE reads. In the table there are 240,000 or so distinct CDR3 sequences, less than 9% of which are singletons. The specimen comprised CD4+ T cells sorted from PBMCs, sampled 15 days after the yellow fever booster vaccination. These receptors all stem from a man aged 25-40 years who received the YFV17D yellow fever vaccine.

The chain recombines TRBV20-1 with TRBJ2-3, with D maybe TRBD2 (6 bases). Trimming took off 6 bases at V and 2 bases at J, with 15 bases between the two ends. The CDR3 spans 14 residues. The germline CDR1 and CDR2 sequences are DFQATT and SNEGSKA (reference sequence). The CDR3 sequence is CSALGGSTTDTQYF. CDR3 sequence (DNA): TGCAGTGCCTTGGGGGGTAGCACCACAGATACGCAGTATTTT.

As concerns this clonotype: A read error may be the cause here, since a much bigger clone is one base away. Here the CDR3 reads CARSKGERGTDTQYF. In nucleotides, the CDR3 is TGTGCCAGAAGCAAAGGAGAGCGCGGCACAGATACGCAGTATTTT. The chain has TRBV21-1 and TRBJ2-3. TRBV21-1 is given as a pseudogene. CDR3 size: 15 residues.

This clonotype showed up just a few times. CDR3 in amino acids: CASSLEATDVEKLFF. The CDR3 DNA reads TGTGCCAGCAGCTTAGAAGCTACGGACGTCGAAAAACTGTTTTTT. The V gene is TRBV7-9, the J gene TRBJ1-4, with unresolved D. This CDR3 has 15 residues. Germline assignment: CDR1 SEHNR and CDR2 FQNEAQ (reference sequence). Trimming removed 1 base from V and 8 bases from J, with 14 bases in between. The full variable domain, rest sourced from reference TRBV7-9 and TRBJ1-4, is DTGVSQNPRHKITKRGQNVTFRCDPISEHNRLYWYRQTLGQGPEFLTYFQNEAQLEKSRLLSDRFSAERPKGSFSTLEIQRTEQGDSAMYLCASSLEATDVEKLFFGSGTQLSVL.

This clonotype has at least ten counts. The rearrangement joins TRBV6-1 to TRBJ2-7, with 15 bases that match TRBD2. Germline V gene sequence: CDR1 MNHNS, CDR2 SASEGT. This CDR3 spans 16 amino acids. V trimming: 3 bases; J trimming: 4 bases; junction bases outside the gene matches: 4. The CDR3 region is CASSDPGLAGGYEQYF. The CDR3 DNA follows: TGTGCCAGCAGTGACCCAGGACTAGCGGGAGGGTACGAGCAGTACTTC.

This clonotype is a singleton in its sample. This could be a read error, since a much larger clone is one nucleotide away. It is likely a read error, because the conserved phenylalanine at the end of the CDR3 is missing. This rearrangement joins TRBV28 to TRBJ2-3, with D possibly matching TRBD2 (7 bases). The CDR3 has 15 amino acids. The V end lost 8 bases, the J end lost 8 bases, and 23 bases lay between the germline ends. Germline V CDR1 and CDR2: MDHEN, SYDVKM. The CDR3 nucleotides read TGTGCCAGCGGAGGCCGTGGAGGGGGGGGAAGTACGCAGTATTAT. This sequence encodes CASGGRGGGGSTQYY.

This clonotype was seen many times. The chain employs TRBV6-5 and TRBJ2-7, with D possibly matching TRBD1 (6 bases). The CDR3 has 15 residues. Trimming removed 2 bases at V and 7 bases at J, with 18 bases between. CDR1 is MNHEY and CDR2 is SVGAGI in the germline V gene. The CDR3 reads CASSYLRGQNQEQYF. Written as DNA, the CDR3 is TGTGCCAGCAGTTACCTCAGGGGTCAAAATCAGGAGCAGTACTTC.

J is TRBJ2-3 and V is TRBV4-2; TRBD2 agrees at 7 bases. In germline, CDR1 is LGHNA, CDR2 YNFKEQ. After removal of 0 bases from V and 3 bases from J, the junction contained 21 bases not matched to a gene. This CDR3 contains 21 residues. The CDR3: CASSQDGATIGRIGSTDTQYF. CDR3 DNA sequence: TGTGCCAGCAGCCAAGATGGGGCGACTATCGGGAGGATAGGTAGTACAGATACGCAGTATTTT.

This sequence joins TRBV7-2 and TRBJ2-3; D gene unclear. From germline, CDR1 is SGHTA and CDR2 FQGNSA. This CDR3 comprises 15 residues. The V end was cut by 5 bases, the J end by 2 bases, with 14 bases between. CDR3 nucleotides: TGTGCCAGCAGCCCTCAGAACCACCCCACAGATACGCAGTATTTT. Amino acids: CASSPQNHPTDTQYF.

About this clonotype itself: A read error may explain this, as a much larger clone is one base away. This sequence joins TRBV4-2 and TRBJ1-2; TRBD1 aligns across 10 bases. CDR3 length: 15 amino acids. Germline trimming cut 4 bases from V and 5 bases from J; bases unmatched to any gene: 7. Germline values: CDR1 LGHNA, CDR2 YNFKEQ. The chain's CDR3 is CASSLDRGREYGYTF. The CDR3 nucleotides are TGTGCCAGCAGCCTAGACAGGGGGCGCGAGTATGGCTACACCTTC.

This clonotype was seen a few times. The CDR3 loop is CATRTSGQETQYF. The CDR3, as DNA: TGCGCCACCCGGACTAGCGGTCAAGAGACCCAGTACTTC. V is TRBV5-1 and J is TRBJ2-5; 10 nucleotides agree with TRBD2. CDR3 length: 13 amino acids. CDR1 and CDR2 (germline): SGHRS, YFSETQ. The junction had 4 bases not matched to a gene; V was cut back by 9 bases and J by 2 bases.

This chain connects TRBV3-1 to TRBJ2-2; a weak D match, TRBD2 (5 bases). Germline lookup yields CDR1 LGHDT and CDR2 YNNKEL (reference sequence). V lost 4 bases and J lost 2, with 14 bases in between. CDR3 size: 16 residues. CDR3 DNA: TGTGCCAGCAGCCCCAGCCAGGCGGGTAACACCGGGGAGCTGTTTTTT. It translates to CASSPSQAGNTGELFF.

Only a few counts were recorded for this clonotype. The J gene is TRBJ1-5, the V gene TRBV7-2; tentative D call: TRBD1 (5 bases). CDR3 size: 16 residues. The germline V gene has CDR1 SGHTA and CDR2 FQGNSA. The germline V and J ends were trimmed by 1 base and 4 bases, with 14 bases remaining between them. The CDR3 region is CASSLEGASGNQPQHF. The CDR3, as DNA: TGTGCCAGCAGCTTAGAAGGGGCATCGGGAAATCAGCCCCAGCATTTT.

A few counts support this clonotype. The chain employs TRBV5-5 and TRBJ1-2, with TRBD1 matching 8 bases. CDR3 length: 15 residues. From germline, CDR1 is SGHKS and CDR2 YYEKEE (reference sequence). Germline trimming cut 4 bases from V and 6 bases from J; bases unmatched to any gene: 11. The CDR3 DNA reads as TGTGCCAGCAGCCGCCCGGGACAGGTATACGATGGCTACACCTTC. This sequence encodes CASSRPGQVYDGYTF.

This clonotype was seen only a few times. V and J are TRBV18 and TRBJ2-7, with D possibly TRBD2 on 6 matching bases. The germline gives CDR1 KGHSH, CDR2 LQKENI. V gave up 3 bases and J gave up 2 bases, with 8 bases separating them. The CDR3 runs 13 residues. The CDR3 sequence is CASSPPGAYEQYF. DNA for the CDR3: TGTGCCAGCTCACCCCCGGGGGCCTACGAGCAGTACTTC.

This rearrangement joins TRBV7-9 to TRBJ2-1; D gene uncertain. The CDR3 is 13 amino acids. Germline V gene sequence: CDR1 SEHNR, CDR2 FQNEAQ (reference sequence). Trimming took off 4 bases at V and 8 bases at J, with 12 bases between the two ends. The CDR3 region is CASSSVQGYEQFF. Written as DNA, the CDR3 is TGTGCCAGCAGCTCAGTTCAAGGTTATGAGCAGTTCTTC.

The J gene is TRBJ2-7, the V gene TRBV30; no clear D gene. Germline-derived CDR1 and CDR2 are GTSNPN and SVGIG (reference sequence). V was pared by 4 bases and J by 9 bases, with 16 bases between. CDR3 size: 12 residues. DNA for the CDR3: TGTGCCTGGACGGCAGGCCTCAGTCGGCAGTACTTC. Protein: CAWTAGLSRQYF.

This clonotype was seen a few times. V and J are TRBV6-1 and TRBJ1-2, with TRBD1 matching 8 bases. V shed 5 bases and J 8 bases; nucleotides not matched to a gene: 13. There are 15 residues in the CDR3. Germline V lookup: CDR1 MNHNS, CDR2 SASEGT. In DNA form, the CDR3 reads TGTGCCAGCAGTACCCGGACAGGGCTACCGGGGGGCTACACCTTC. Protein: CASSTRTGLPGGYTF.

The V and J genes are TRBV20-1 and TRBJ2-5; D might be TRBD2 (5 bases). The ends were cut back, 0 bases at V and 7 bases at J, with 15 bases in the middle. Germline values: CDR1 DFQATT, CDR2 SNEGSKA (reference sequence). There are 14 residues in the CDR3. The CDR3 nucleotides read TGCAGTGCTAGAGATACCAAGGGTCGGGGGACCCAGTACTTC. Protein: CSARDTKGRGTQYF.

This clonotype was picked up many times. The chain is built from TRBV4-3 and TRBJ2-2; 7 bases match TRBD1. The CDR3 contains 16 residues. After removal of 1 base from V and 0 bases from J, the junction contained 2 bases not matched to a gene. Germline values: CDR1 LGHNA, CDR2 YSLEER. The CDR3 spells CASSQGTGSNTGELFF. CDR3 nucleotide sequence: TGCGCCAGCAGCCAAGGGACAGGTTCGAACACCGGGGAGCTGTTTTTT.

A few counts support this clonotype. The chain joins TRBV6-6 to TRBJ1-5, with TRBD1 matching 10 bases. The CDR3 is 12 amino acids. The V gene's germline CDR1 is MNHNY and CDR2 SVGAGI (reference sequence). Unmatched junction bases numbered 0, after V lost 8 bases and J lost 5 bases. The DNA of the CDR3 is TGTGCCAGCGGGACAGGGGATCAGCCCCAGCATTTT. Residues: CASGTGDQPQHF.

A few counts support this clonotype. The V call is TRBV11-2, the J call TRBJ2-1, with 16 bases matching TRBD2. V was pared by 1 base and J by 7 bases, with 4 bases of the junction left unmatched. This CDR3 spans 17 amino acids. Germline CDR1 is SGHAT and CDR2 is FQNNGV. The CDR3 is CASSLGPGLAGGNEQFF. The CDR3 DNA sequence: TGTGCCAGCAGCTTAGGGCCGGGACTAGCGGGAGGGAATGAGCAGTTCTTC.

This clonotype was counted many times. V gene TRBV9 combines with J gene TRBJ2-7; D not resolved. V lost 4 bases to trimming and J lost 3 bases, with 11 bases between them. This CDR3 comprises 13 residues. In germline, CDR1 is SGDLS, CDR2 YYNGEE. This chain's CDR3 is CASSINANYEQYF. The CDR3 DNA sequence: TGTGCCAGCAGCATAAACGCTAACTACGAGCAGTACTTC.